These 8 T cell receptor beta chains came from one sample sequenced in a study of CD8+ T cells in alopecia areata. Extraction of RNA preceded its reverse transcription into cDNA, which served as the sequencing template. Libraries were prepared by immunoSEQ multiplex PCR; TCRdb keeps only in-frame clonotypes and omits some of them. Here the sample spans over 150,000 clones, 45% to 75% being singletons. Treatment meaning: oral pan-JAK inhibitor, 5-10 mg twice daily. Sample: CD4+ T cells sorted from blood, taken at week 4, from a patient treated with tofacitinib. These receptors all stem from a human donor with alopecia areata.

The chain joins TRBV29-1 to TRBJ2-1; 11 bases are shared with TRBD2. This CDR3 spans 15 amino acids. V was clipped by 4 bases and J by 10 bases; unmatched bases: 12. Germline CDR1 is SQVTM and CDR2 is ANQGSEA. In DNA, the CDR3 is TGCAGCGTTGCCCTCCGGCTAGCGGGAGGCGGGGAGCAGTTCTTC. Amino acids: CSVALRLAGGGEQFF.

The V call is TRBV4-3, the J call TRBJ2-5; no definite D call. The germline CDR1 and CDR2 sequences are LGHNA and YSLEER. Trimming shortened V by 0 bases and J by 2 bases, and 7 bases separated the two germline ends. The CDR3 covers 14 residues. The CDR3 spells CASSQDFKQETQYF. CDR3 nucleotides: TGCGCCAGCAGCCAAGACTTTAAACAAGAGACCCAGTACTTC.

The gene calls are TRBV2 and TRBJ2-3, with D possibly TRBD2 on 5 matching bases. The germline V gene encodes CDR1 SNHLY and CDR2 FYNNEI. The germline V and J ends were trimmed by 2 bases and 4 bases, with 13 bases remaining between them. The CDR3 length is 15 residues. CDR3 protein: CASSESSLAADTQYF. Written as DNA, the CDR3 is TGTGCCAGCAGTGAAAGTAGTCTAGCCGCAGATACGCAGTATTTT.

This chain connects TRBV30 to TRBJ1-1; 9 bases agree with TRBD1. The CDR3 length is 13 residues. Germline V gives CDR1 GTSNPN, CDR2 SVGIG (reference sequence). The junction had 2 bases not matched to a gene; V was cut back by 3 bases and J by 3 bases. The CDR3 reads CAWRGDRDTEAFF. CDR3 sequence (DNA): TGTGCCTGGAGGGGGGACAGGGACACTGAAGCTTTCTTT.

The J gene is TRBJ1-2, the V gene TRBV30, with D tentatively TRBD1 (6 bases). From germline, CDR1 is GTSNPN and CDR2 SVGIG (reference sequence). The CDR3 runs 12 residues. Between the trimmed V and J ends, which lost 4 bases and 3 bases, there was a span of 9 bases. In DNA form, the CDR3 reads TGTGCCTGGAACACAGGGCACTATGGCTACACCTTC. Residues: CAWNTGHYGYTF. Full variable domain (outside the CDR3, taken from reference TRBV30 and TRBJ1-2): SQTIHQWPATLVQPVGSPLSLECTVEGTSNPNLYWYRQAAGRGLQLLFYSVGIGQISSEVPQNLSASRPQDRQFILSSKKLLLSDSGFYLCAWNTGHYGYTFGSGTRLTVV.

The chain joins TRBV30 to TRBJ1-2; D may be TRBD1 (5 bases). The CDR3 loop spans 14 amino acids. Trimming removed 7 bases from V and 3 bases from J, with 18 bases in between. The V gene's germline CDR1 is GTSNPN and CDR2 SVGIG (reference sequence). The CDR3 loop is CAFQRAGAHYGYTF. CDR3 coding DNA: TGTGCCTTTCAAAGGGCCGGGGCTCACTATGGCTACACCTTC. Drawing the rest from reference TRBV30 and TRBJ1-2, the complete variable domain is SQTIHQWPATLVQPVGSPLSLECTVEGTSNPNLYWYRQAAGRGLQLLFYSVGIGQISSEVPQNLSASRPQDRQFILSSKKLLLSDSGFYLCAFQRAGAHYGYTFGSGTRLTVV.

The chain has TRBV30 and TRBJ2-3; 14 bases agree with TRBD2. The CDR3 is 19 amino acids. Germline CDR1 is GTSNPN and CDR2 is SVGIG (reference sequence). The V and J ends lost 3 bases and 4 bases, in that order; junction bases with no gene match: 15. The CDR3 region has the DNA TGTGCCTGGAGACTTACACCGGGACTAGCGGGAGTCGGGGCAGATACGCAGTATTTT. It encodes CAWRLTPGLAGVGADTQYF.

The J gene is TRBJ1-3, the V gene TRBV30, with D maybe TRBD1 (6 bases). The CDR3 totals 16 residues. V was pared by 4 bases and J by 4 bases, with 20 bases between. The germline V gene has CDR1 GTSNPN and CDR2 SVGIG (reference sequence). The CDR3 region is CAWKTPLGARGNTIYF. CDR3 coding DNA: TGTGCCTGGAAGACACCCCTGGGGGCGCGCGGAAACACCATATATTTT.